This is a list of T cell receptor beta chains from one sample in a study of T cells in Graves' hyperthyroidism and ophthalmopathy. Each CDR3 protein is one row after TCRdb ran MiXCR on the multiplex PCR reads. The table lists more than 40,000 distinct CDR3 sequences, around 49% of them singletons. Sequencing was done on a sample of peripheral blood or thyroid tissue (not recorded which). The receptors stem from a woman aged 45-60 years with Graves' hyperthyroidism. CDR3s leave out the opening cysteine and the closing phenylalanine or tryptophan. Each record gives: CDR3 length, J gene, V gene, CDR3 protein.

>13|TRBJ2-7|TRBV20-1
SASHSGSNLYEQY
>11|TRBJ1-5|TRBV20-1
SARRGVHQPQH
>12|TRBJ2-7|TRBV14
ASSQDGRVSEQY
>12|TRBJ1-2|TRBV29-1
SVGGTGDGYGYT
>13|TRBJ2-7|TRBV5-1
ASSLASTGLYEQY
>13|TRBJ1-5|TRBV10-3
AAKPGNTNNQPQH
>14|TRBJ2-7|TRBV20-1
SAPPRDRVRSYEQY
>11|TRBJ1-1|TRBV6-5
ASTPLGNTEAF
>11|TRBJ1-2|TRBV29-1
SYSGLANYGYT
>10|TRBJ1-2|TRBV2
ASSDRRLGYT
>16|TRBJ1-3|TRBV14
ASSQHRTGLTPGNTIY
>10|TRBJ2-7|TRBV29-1
SVWTTGGEQY
>12|TRBJ2-2|TRBV29-1
SVDLQGNTGELF
>14|TRBJ1-4|TRBV5-8
ASSLNGRGQNEKLF
>13|TRBJ2-7|TRBV29-1
SVEDSGRGGYEQY
>10|TRBJ2-7|TRBV11-2
ASTTAGVEQY
>10|TRBJ1-6|TRBV7-9
ASSLGASPLH
>14|TRBJ2-6|TRBV7-3
ASSFFPRAGANVLT
>12|TRBJ2-7|TRBV20-1
SAREPRGAYEQY
>14|TRBJ2-7|TRBV6-5
ASSYSPGLAPYEQY
>12|TRBJ2-6|TRBV9
ASSVGLGVNVLT
>9|TRBJ1-4|TRBV30
AWSGTEKLF
>12|TRBJ2-7|TRBV11-2
ASSLGLGPYEQY
>15|TRBJ1-3|TRBV7-9
ASSSFRGQSSGNTIY
>11|TRBJ1-2|TRBV7-6
ASSAGSNYGYT
>11|TRBJ1-1|TRBV2
ASRGIGGTEAF